Reported below is one T cell receptor beta chain. Assay: immunoSEQ multiplex PCR; the TCRdb copy retains only in-frame clones and omits some. The repertoire holds roughly 80,000 clones, with 75% to 85% as singletons. Germline V CDR1 and CDR2: MGHDK, SYGVNS. Trimming took 6 bases from V and 3 from J; bases not matched to a gene: 4. The CDR3 consists of 13 residues. The sample comes from a study of blood T cell repertoires in COVID-19. The sequenced sample consisted of peripheral blood. The sequence derives from an elderly woman with acute or convalescent COVID-19. The V gene is TRBV25-1, the J gene TRBJ1-1, with 7 bases lining up with TRBD1. The CDR3 loop reads CASRIQGDTEAFF. The CDR3 DNA reads TGTGCCAGCAGGATTCAGGGGGACACTGAAGCTTTCTTT.